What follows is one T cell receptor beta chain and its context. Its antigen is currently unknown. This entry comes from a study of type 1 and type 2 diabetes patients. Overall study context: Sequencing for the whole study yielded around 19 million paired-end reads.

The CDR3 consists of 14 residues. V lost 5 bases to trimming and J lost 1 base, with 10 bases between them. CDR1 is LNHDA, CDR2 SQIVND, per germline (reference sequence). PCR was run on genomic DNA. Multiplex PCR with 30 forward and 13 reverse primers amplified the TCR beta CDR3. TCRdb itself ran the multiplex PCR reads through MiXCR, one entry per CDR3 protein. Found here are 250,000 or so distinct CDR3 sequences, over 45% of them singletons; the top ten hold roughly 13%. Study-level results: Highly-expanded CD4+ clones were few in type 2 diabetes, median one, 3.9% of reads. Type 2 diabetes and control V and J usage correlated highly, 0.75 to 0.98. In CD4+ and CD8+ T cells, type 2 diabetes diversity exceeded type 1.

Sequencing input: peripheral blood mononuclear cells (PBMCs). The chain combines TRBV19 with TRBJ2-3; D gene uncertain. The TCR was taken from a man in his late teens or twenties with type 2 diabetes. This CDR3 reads CASSSRRGTDTQYF. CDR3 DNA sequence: TGTGCCAGTAGTTCCCGCCGGGGCACAGATACGCAGTATTTT.